This T cell receptor (beta chain) was obtained from a study of blood T cell repertoires in COVID-19. Overall study: Collection of acute and convalescent COVID-19 samples took place in the United States, Italy and Spain. T cells, B-cell-depleted T cells, or PBMCs supplied cDNA or gDNA.

This clone was seen only a few times. In the original processing: Amplified reference gene primers provided the basis for estimating nucleated cell counts. Profiling relied on immunoSEQ multiplex PCR, and the TCRdb table lists in-frame clones only, not all of them. The V and J calls and the clone size are those of that table, but D and trimming were determined from the DNA. The sample holds 100,000 or so clones, 65% to 90% seen once. Germline V gene data show CDR1 as SGHDN and CDR2 as FVKESK. The length of the CDR3 is 13 residues. Trimming shortened V by 5 bases and J by 4 bases, and 8 bases separated the two germline ends.

This clonotype was obtained from a man aged 55-75 years with acute or convalescent COVID-19. Sequenced sample: peripheral blood. The chain links TRBV14 to TRBJ2-2; no definite D call. CDR3 nucleotides: TGTGCCAGCAGCATCAGGTTCACCGGGGAGCTGTTTTTT. This translates into CASSIRFTGELFF.